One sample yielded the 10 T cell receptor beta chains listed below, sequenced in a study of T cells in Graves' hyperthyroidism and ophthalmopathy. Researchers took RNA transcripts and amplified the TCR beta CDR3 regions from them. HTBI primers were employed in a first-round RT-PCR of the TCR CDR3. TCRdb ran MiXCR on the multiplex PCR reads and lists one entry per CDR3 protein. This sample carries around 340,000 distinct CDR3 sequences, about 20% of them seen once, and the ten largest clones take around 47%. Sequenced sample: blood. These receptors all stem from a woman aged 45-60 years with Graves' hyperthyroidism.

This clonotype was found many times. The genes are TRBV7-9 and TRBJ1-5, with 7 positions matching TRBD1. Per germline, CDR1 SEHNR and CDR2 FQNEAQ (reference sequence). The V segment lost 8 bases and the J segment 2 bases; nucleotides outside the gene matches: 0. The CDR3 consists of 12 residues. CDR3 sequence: CASGQGNQPQHF. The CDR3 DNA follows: TGTGCCAGCGGACAGGGCAATCAGCCCCAGCATTTT.

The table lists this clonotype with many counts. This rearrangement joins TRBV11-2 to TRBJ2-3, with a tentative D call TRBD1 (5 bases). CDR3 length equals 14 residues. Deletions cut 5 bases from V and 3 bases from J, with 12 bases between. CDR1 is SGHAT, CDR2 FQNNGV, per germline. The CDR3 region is CASSHRQITDTQYF. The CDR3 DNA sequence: TGTGCCAGCAGCCACCGACAGATTACAGATACGCAGTATTTT. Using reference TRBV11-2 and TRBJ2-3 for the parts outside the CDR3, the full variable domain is EAGVAQSPRYKIIEKRQSVAFWCNPISGHATLYWYQQILGQGPKLLIQFQNNGVVDDSQLPKDRFSAERLKGVDSTLKIQPAKLEDSAVYLCASSHRQITDTQYFGPGTRLTVL.

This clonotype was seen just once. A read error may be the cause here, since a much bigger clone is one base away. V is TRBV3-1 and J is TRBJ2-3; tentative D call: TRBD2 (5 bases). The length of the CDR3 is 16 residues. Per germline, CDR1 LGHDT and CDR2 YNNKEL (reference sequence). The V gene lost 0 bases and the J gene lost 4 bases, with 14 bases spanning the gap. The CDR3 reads CASSQETVPSSDTQYF. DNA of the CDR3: TGTGCCAGCAGCCAAGAGACGGTACCTAGCTCAGATACGCAGTATTTT.

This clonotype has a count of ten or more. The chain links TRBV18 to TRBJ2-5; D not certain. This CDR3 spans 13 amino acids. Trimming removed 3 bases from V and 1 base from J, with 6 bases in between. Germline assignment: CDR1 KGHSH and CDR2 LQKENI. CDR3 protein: CASSPSGQETQYF. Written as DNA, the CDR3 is TGTGCCAGCTCACCCTCCGGCCAAGAGACCCAGTACTTC.

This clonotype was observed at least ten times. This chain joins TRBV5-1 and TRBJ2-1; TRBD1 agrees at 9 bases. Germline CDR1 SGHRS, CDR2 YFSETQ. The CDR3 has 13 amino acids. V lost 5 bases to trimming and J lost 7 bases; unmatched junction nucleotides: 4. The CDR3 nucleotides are TGCGCCAGCAGGGGGACAGGGAAAAATGAGCAGTTCTTC. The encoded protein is CASRGTGKNEQFF.

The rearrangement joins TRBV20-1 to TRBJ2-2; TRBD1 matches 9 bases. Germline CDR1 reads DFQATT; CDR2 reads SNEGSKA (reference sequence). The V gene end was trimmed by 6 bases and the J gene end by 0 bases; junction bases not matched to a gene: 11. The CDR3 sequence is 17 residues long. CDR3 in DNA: TGCAGTGCGCCGGGACAGGGAAACTTCGCGAACACCGGGGAGCTGTTTTTT. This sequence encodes CSAPGQGNFANTGELFF.

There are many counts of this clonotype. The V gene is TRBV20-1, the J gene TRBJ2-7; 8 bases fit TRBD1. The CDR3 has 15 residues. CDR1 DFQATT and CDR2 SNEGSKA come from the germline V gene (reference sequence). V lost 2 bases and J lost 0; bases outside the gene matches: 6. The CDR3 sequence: CSARNRDRNSYEQYF. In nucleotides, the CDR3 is TGCAGTGCTAGAAACCGGGACAGGAACTCCTACGAGCAGTACTTC.

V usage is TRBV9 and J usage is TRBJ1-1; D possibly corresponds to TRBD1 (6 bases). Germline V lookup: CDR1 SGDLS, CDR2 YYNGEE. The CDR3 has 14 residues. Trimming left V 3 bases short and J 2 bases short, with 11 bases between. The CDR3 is CASSAGARNTEAFF. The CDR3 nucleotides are TGTGCCAGCAGCGCAGGGGCCCGAAACACTGAAGCTTTCTTT.

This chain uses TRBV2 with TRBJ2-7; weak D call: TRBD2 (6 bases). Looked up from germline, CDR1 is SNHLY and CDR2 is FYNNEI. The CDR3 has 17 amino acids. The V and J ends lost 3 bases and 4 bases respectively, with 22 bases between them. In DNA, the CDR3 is TGTGCCAGCAGTGATTTGGGCTCCTGGGACTCCTTTTACGAGCAGTACTTC. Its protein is CASSDLGSWDSFYEQYF.

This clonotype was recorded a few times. The CDR3 DNA reads as TGTGCCATCAGTGAGGGGACAGGGGGTGGCACAGATACGCAGTATTTT. The encoded protein is CAISEGTGGGTDTQYF. The chain uses TRBV10-3 and TRBJ2-3, with 11 bases matching TRBD1. Germline V CDR1 and CDR2: ENHRY, SYGVKD. J was trimmed by 1 base and V by 2 bases; bases with no gene match: 2. There are 16 residues in the CDR3.